This passage covers 7 T cell receptor beta chains from one sample sequenced in a study of human T cells and chemical hapten exposure. Described time point: patch test 2, 6 weeks after DPC sensitization. Treatment here: therapeutic diphenylcyclopropenone sensitization with weekly scalp DPC. TCRdb ran MiXCR on the RACE reads and lists one entry per CDR3 protein. The table records about 40,000 distinct CDR3 sequences, 3% to 3.5% of them present only once. The sample was whole blood, taken in connection with sensitization to the hapten diphenylcyclopropenone (DPC). These receptors originate from a man aged 35-49 years with alopecia areata. Some clones in this sample may be carry-over from other donors' samples.

In this sample, this clonotype is medium-sized (0.01 to 0.1%). The chain joins TRBV12-3 or TRBV12-4 to TRBJ2-1; 9 nucleotides line up with TRBD2. This CDR3 comprises 16 residues. J lost 3 bases, V lost 6 bases, and 9 bases had no gene match. For the CDR3, the DNA is TGTGCCAGCAGCCCCGGGAGACTAGCGGACTACAATGAGCAGTTCTTC. Encoded protein: CASSPGRLADYNEQFF.

This clonotype was observed many times. The chain carries TRBV6-5 and TRBJ2-2, with D uncertain. Trimming took off 2 bases at V and 6 bases at J, with 7 bases between the two ends. Germline values: CDR1 MNHEY, CDR2 SVGAGI. This CDR3 is 13 amino acids long. The CDR3 DNA reads TGTGCCAGCAGTTACGGAAGGCCCGGGGAGCTGTTTTTT. Protein sequence: CASSYGRPGELFF.

This clonotype appeared many times. This chain uses TRBV9 with TRBJ1-4; D unresolved. CDR3 length: 15 amino acids. Trimming left V 0 bases short and J 3 bases short, with 9 bases between. Germline CDR1 is SGDLS and CDR2 is YYNGEE. CDR3 amino acids: CASSVEALPNEKLFF. CDR3 DNA sequence: TGTGCCAGCAGCGTAGAGGCATTGCCTAATGAAAAACTGTTTTTT. The full variable domain, rest sourced from reference TRBV9 and TRBJ1-4, is DSGVTQTPKHLITATGQRVTLRCSPRSGDLSVYWYQQSLDQGLQFLIQYYNGEERAKGNILERFSAQQFPDLHSELNLSSLELGDSALYFCASSVEALPNEKLFFGSGTQLSVL.

There are many counts of this clonotype. The V and J genes are TRBV19 and TRBJ2-2; D ambiguous. CDR3 length: 13 amino acids. Trimming pared 4 bases from V and 8 bases from J, leaving 11 bases between. Per germline, CDR1 LNHDA and CDR2 SQIVND (reference sequence). CDR3 nucleotide sequence: TGTGCCAGTAGTACCCCTCTTGAAGGGGAGCTGTTTTTT. It is translated as CASSTPLEGELFF.

The sample holds many counts of this clonotype. The genes are TRBV25-1 and TRBJ2-7; TRBD2 matches at 10 bases. V shed 7 bases, J shed 0 bases, and the junction held 3 bases outside the gene matches. Germline CDR1 is MGHDK and CDR2 is SYGVNS. This CDR3 has 14 residues. CDR3 loop: CASKGLADSYEQYF. The CDR3 nucleotides are TGTGCCAGCAAAGGACTAGCGGACTCCTACGAGCAGTACTTC.

This clonotype was recorded only once. This may be a read error: a much more frequent sequence differs by one nucleotide. The V gene is TRBV6-2 or TRBV6-3, the J gene TRBJ2-7; D perhaps matches TRBD1 (5 bases). V lost 0 bases, J lost 2 bases, and 8 bases lay in between. This CDR3 comprises 14 residues. The germline V gene has CDR1 MNHEY and CDR2 SVGEGT. CDR3 in DNA: TGTGCCAGCAGTTACTCAGGGGAAACCTACGAGCAGTACTTC. It is translated as CASSYSGETYEQYF.

This clonotype was detected many times. The chain recombines TRBV18 with TRBJ2-7; TRBD1 agrees at 9 bases. This CDR3 is built from 13 residues. CDR1 is KGHSH and CDR2 is LQKENI in the germline V gene. V was pared by 3 bases and J by 6 bases, with 3 bases of the junction left unmatched. The CDR3 spells CASSPGTGSEQYF. The DNA for the CDR3 is TGTGCCAGCTCACCGGGGACAGGGTCCGAGCAGTACTTC.